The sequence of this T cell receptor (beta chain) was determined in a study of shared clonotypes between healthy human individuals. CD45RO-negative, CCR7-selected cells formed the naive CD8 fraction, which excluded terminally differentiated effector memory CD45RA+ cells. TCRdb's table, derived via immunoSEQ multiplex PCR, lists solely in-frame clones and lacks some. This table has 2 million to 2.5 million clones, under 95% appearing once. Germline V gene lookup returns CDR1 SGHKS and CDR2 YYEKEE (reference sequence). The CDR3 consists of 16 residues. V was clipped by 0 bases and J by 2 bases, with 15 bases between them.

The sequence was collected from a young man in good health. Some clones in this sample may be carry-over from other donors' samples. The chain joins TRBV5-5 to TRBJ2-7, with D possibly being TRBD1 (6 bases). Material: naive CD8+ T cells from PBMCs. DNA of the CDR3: TGTGCCAGCAGCTTGGAGCCTCCGGACAGAACCTACGAGCAGTACTTC. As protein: CASSLEPPDRTYEQYF.